These 4 T cell receptor beta chains were sequenced from one sample in a study of cytomegalovirus exposure and HLA in healthy donors. Clones were read by immunoSEQ multiplex PCR, and TCRdb kept only the in-frame ones, dropping some. The sample consists of about 98,000 clones, 70% to 90% of them appearing once. Specimen: PBMCs. Receptors originate from a woman aged 25-40 years in good health and CMV-seronegative.

This chain links TRBV9 with TRBJ1-1; perhaps TRBD1 as D (6 bases). Deletions cut 1 base from V and 4 bases from J, with 11 bases between. The CDR3 contains 14 residues. Germline values: CDR1 SGDLS, CDR2 YYNGEE. The CDR3 reads CASSVQGSGTEAFF. The CDR3, as DNA: TGTGCCAGCAGCGTACAGGGGAGTGGCACTGAAGCTTTCTTT.

J is TRBJ2-5 and V is TRBV5-6; 7 positions agree with TRBD2. V lost 4 bases, J lost 3 bases, and 6 bases stayed unmatched. This CDR3 has 14 residues. Germline CDR1 reads SGHDT; CDR2 reads YYEEEE. The CDR3: CASSQLAGKETQYF. The CDR3 DNA reads TGTGCCAGCAGCCAGTTAGCGGGTAAAGAGACCCAGTACTTC.

The genes are TRBV5-1 and TRBJ1-1; possible D gene TRBD1, 6 bases. V lost 4 bases and J lost 3, with 16 bases in between. Germline assignment: CDR1 SGHRS and CDR2 YFSETQ. The CDR3 extends over 15 amino acids. The chain's CDR3 is CASSEQGTRYTEAFF. CDR3 nucleotide sequence: TGCGCCAGCAGCGAACAGGGAACTAGGTACACTGAAGCTTTCTTT.

This sequence joins TRBV27 and TRBJ2-7, with 9 bases identical to TRBD2. Trimming cost V 10 bases and J 7 bases; bases outside gene matches: 5. Looked up from germline, CDR1 is MNHEY and CDR2 is SMNVEV (reference sequence). The length of the CDR3 is 11 residues. In DNA, the CDR3 is TGTGCCACGGGACTAGCTGGAGAGCAGTACTTC. It yields the protein CATGLAGEQYF.